This T cell receptor (beta chain) stems from a study of blood T cell repertoires in COVID-19. Clones were read by immunoSEQ multiplex PCR, and TCRdb kept only the in-frame ones, dropping some. This table holds approximately 310,000 clones, 85% found once. Assignments of participants to cohorts depended upon their own reported clinical history. A case of COVID-19 had been met by exposed participants within 2 weeks before study entry. Trimming left V 2 bases short and J 5 bases short, with 18 bases between. Per the germline V gene, CDR1 is MGHRA and CDR2 is YSYEKL. The CDR3 loop spans 17 amino acids. The rearrangement joins TRBV4-1 to TRBJ1-4; TRBD1 might be the D (6 bases). Sequencing was carried out using PBMCs or T cells enriched from blood (not recorded which). The sequence was obtained from a woman between 25 and 40 years old who had been exposed to COVID-19. CDR3 in DNA: TGCGCCAGCAGCCAAAGGTGGGGGCGGATGACAAATGAAAAACTGTTTTTT. Amino acids: CASSQRWGRMTNEKLFF.